The sequence of this T cell receptor beta chain was determined in a study of OX40 agonist ivuxolimab in advanced cancers. Study-wide findings and caveats: Researchers did not determine the expanded peripheral T cells' antigen specificity.

With 4 bases clipped from V and 4 bases from J, the junction kept 2 bases outside the gene matches. The V gene's germline CDR1 is LNHDA and CDR2 SQIVND (reference sequence). The length of the CDR3 is 13 residues. The protocol was immunoSEQ multiplex PCR, while the TCRdb copy is restricted to in-frame clones and leaves out a portion. The profile covers approximately 65,000 clones, with 86% appearing a single time and about 1% taken by the ten largest. Patients were excluded for autoimmune disease history or systemic immunosuppression. Turning to this clone: Its specificity is unknown.

This clonotype originated in an adult with an advanced solid tumor such as melanoma, head and neck, liver or kidney cancer. This material consisted of CD4+ or CD8+ T cells sorted from blood, taken in a trial of the OX40 agonist ivuxolimab. The rearrangement links TRBV19 to TRBJ2-3; 7 bases map to TRBD1. The CDR3: CASSRQGPDTQYF. CDR3 DNA: TGTGCCAGTAGTAGACAGGGACCAGATACGCAGTATTTT.